A selection of T cell receptor beta chains follows, all from one sample in a study of human versus mouse CDR3 diversity and MHC coevolution. The method was immunoSEQ multiplex PCR; TCRdb's version includes in-frame clones alone and lacks a portion of them. Of about 77,000 clones in the sample, 92% were seen once. Sequencing was done on a sample of naive CD4+ T cells from blood. These TCRs come from a person aged 25 to 69 in good health. CDR3s include the opening cysteine and the closing phenylalanine or tryptophan. A D gene is named only where the DNA matches it firmly.

TRBD2	TRBJ2-1	TRBV4-1	TGCGCCAGCAGTTTCGATCGGACTAGCGGGGGGGCCGTAAATGAGCAGTTCTTC	CASSFDRTSGGAVNEQFF
TRBD1	TRBJ1-1	TRBV25-1	TGTGCCAGCAGCTTAGGGGGACAGCGAGCTTTCTTT	CASSLGGQRAFF
.	TRBJ1-1	TRBV5-4	TGTGCCAGCAGCTTGTCCGCAGGCGAAGCTTTCTTT	CASSLSAGEAFF
.	TRBJ1-4	TRBV28	TGTGCCAGCATCCAAGGGGGAACAAGTGAAAAACTGTTTTTT	CASIQGGTSEKLFF
.	TRBJ1-1	TRBV19	TGTGCCAGTAGTATTTCTACGGGGTTGGGTGGTGAAGCTTTCTTT	CASSISTGLGGEAFF
.	TRBJ2-3	TRBV18	TGTGCCAGCTCACCCTTCGGGACTAGCACAGATACGCAGTATTTT	CASSPFGTSTDTQYF
.	TRBJ2-3	TRBV11-1	TGTGCCAGCAGCCTCCCCGGGACTGCCATACCAGATACGCAGTATTTT	CASSLPGTAIPDTQYF
TRBD1	TRBJ2-1	TRBV7-8	TGTGCCAGCAGCTCCAGACAGGGGTCCTACAATGAGCAGTTCTTC	CASSSRQGSYNEQFF
.	TRBJ2-7	TRBV11-2	TGTGCCAGCAGCTTTTCAGGCCAGGCCACCTACGAGCAGTACTTC	CASSFSGQATYEQYF
TRBD2	TRBJ2-7	TRBV6-5	TGTGCCAGCAGTTTAGCGGGAGCCGAAAGCTCCTACGAGCAGTACTTC	CASSLAGAESSYEQYF
.	TRBJ1-4	TRBV15	TGTGCCACCAGCAGAGTCAAGAGGATGACTCGGGAAAAACTGTTTTTT	CATSRVKRMTREKLFF
.	TRBJ2-2	TRBV5-1	TGCGCCAGCAGCGGCTCGGAGACCGGGGAGCTGTTTTTT	CASSGSETGELFF
.	TRBJ1-1	TRBV5-4	TGTGCCAGCAGCCGTACAGGGTGGAACACCGAAGCTTTCTTT	CASSRTGWNTEAFF
.	TRBJ1-1	TRBV6-1	TGTGCCAGCAGTTCCCGGGGGGTCGGCACTGAAGCTTTCTTT	CASSSRGVGTEAFF
TRBD1	TRBJ2-5	TRBV6-6	TGTGCCAGCAGTCTAAAGGGGACAGCACAAGAGACCCAGTACTTC	CASSLKGTAQETQYF
.	TRBJ2-3	TRBV5-1	TGCGCCAGCAGCTTGGGAAGCCGGGAATCAGATACGCAGTATTTT	CASSLGSRESDTQYF